These 30 T cell receptor beta chains share one sample of origin, sequenced in a study of shared clonotypes between healthy human individuals. Data came from immunoSEQ multiplex PCR; TCRdb stores just in-frame clones and leaves some out. This table has about 820,000 clones, almost 95% appearing once. CD8 cells classed as naive were CD45RO-negative and positively selected for CCR7, excluding terminally differentiated effector memory CD45RA+ cells. Material for sequencing was naive CD8+ T cells sorted from blood. Every receptor here comes from a man aged 25-40 years in good health.

The rearrangement links TRBV7-2 to TRBJ2-7, with TRBD2 matching over 7 bases. Unmatched junction bases numbered 4, after V lost 5 bases and J lost 3 bases. This CDR3 is built from 13 residues. Germline values: CDR1 SGHTA, CDR2 FQGNSA. The CDR3 loop is CASSPRTSYEQYF. In DNA form, the CDR3 reads TGTGCCAGCAGCCCTCGGACTAGCTACGAGCAGTACTTC.

The genes are TRBV7-2 and TRBJ2-7; either TRBD1 or TRBD2 may supply D (5 bases each). Germline CDR1 is SGHTA and CDR2 is FQGNSA. The V gene lost 4 bases and the J gene lost 2 bases, with 15 bases spanning the gap. This CDR3 region has 15 residues. The CDR3 DNA reads TGTGCCAGCAGCTATTACCCGGGGCCCACCTACGAGCAGTACTTC. Translation: CASSYYPGPTYEQYF.

The DNA of the CDR3 is TGTGCCAGCACTATGACAGCCATACGGAGCTCCTACAATGAGCAGTTCTTC. Its protein is CASTMTAIRSSYNEQFF. V usage is TRBV2 and J usage is TRBJ2-1; D may be TRBD1 (5 bases). Between the trimmed V and J ends, which lost 7 bases and 0 bases, there was a span of 19 bases. The germline gives CDR1 SNHLY, CDR2 FYNNEI. The CDR3 contains 17 residues.

V and J are TRBV9 and TRBJ2-1; D uncertain. Deletions cut 4 bases from V and 5 bases from J, with 13 bases between. Germline V gives CDR1 SGDLS, CDR2 YYNGEE. This CDR3 region has 14 residues. This CDR3 reads CASSILMTDNEQFF. The CDR3 coding sequence is TGTGCCAGCAGCATACTTATGACTGACAATGAGCAGTTCTTC.

DNA for the CDR3: TGTGCCAGCAGCTTAATCCCAGGGGGGAATGAGCAGTTCTTC. Amino acids: CASSLIPGGNEQFF. This chain connects TRBV7-7 to TRBJ2-1; D is perhaps TRBD1 (7 bases). This CDR3 contains 14 residues. Per germline, CDR1 SSHAT and CDR2 FNYEAQ (reference sequence). Trimming stripped 2 bases from V and 7 bases from J, with 12 bases between.

This clone was seen just once. Other DNA sequences in this sample translate to the same CDR3. The CDR3 loop is CASSLVAGTGELFF. The DNA of the CDR3 is TGTGCCAGCAGCTTAGTAGCGGGAACCGGGGAGCTGTTTTTT. V and J are TRBV7-9 and TRBJ2-2; 8 nucleotides match TRBD2. CDR1 and CDR2 from the germline V gene are SEHNR and FQNEAQ (reference sequence). V lost 1 base, J lost 5 bases, and 0 bases stayed unmatched. The CDR3 is 14 residues long.

The chain has TRBV9 and TRBJ1-3, with a tentative D call TRBD1 (6 bases). This CDR3 contains 14 residues. Germline assignment: CDR1 SGDLS and CDR2 YYNGEE. The ends were cut back, 0 bases at V and 15 bases at J, with 19 bases in the middle. The CDR3 coding sequence is TGTGCCAGCAGCGTAGAAGGACAGTCCCCTAACCGATATTTT. It is translated as CASSVEGQSPNRYF.

The V gene is TRBV10-2, the J gene TRBJ2-5; D uncertain. Germline V lookup: CDR1 WSHSY, CDR2 SAAADI. This CDR3 is built from 11 residues. V shed 4 bases and J shed 5 bases, with 5 bases lying between them. The CDR3 loop reads CASSVRETQYF. As DNA, the CDR3 is TGCGCCAGCAGTGTGCGGGAGACCCAGTACTTC.

This rearrangement joins TRBV9 to TRBJ1-1; 9 nucleotides agree with TRBD1. The CDR3 runs 14 residues. From germline, CDR1 is SGDLS and CDR2 YYNGEE. With 3 bases clipped from V and 3 bases from J, the junction kept 3 bases outside the gene matches. The CDR3 DNA reads TGTGCCAGCAGCGGTGGACAGGGGCACACTGAAGCTTTCTTT. Translation: CASSGGQGHTEAFF. Drawing the rest from reference TRBV9 and TRBJ1-1, the complete variable domain is DSGVTQTPKHLITATGQRVTLRCSPRSGDLSVYWYQQSLDQGLQFLIQYYNGEERAKGNILERFSAQQFPDLHSELNLSSLELGDSALYFCASSGGQGHTEAFFGQGTRLTVV.

The chain recombines TRBV28 with TRBJ2-5, with D maybe TRBD1 (5 bases). The germline gives CDR1 MDHEN, CDR2 SYDVKM. The ends were cut back, 6 bases at V and 4 bases at J, with 12 bases in the middle. This CDR3 comprises 13 residues. The DNA for the CDR3 is TGTGCCAGCAGGGAACAAGGGGCAGAGACCCAGTACTTC. Encoded protein: CASREQGAETQYF. The whole variable domain, remainder taken from reference TRBV28 and TRBJ2-5, is DVKVTQSSRYLVKRTGEKVFLECVQDMDHENMFWYRQDPGLGLRLIYFSYDVKMKEKGDIPEGYSVSREKKERFSLILESASTNQTSMYLCASREQGAETQYFGPGTRLLVL.

The V call is TRBV10-2, the J call TRBJ2-1; 7 bases map to TRBD2. Germline CDR1 is WSHSY and CDR2 is SAAADI. The CDR3 runs to 16 residues. The trim removed 6 bases at V and 5 bases at J, leaving 13 bases unmatched. The CDR3 reads CASSTEGGRVDNEQFF. The CDR3 region has the DNA TGCGCCAGCAGCACCGAGGGTGGGAGGGTTGACAATGAGCAGTTCTTC.

The chain links TRBV9 to TRBJ2-6; D uncertain. This CDR3 has 12 residues. V lost 7 bases and J lost 0, with 2 bases in between. Germline lookup yields CDR1 SGDLS and CDR2 YYNGEE. CDR3: CASLSGANVLTF. As DNA, the CDR3 is TGTGCCAGCCTCTCTGGGGCCAACGTCCTGACTTTC.

Only a few counts were recorded for this clone. The V gene is TRBV11-2, the J gene TRBJ2-7; no firm D call. Looked up from germline, CDR1 is SGHAT and CDR2 is FQNNGV. The V end was cut by 5 bases, the J end by 2 bases, with 7 bases between. The CDR3 has 12 amino acids. The DNA for the CDR3 is TGTGCCAGCAGCCCACAGCCCTACGAGCAGTACTTC. Protein: CASSPQPYEQYF.

This sequence joins TRBV9 and TRBJ2-5, with D perhaps matching TRBD1 or TRBD2 (5 bases each). The V and J ends lost 3 bases and 4 bases respectively, with 13 bases between them. This CDR3 has 14 amino acids. The germline V gene encodes CDR1 SGDLS and CDR2 YYNGEE. CDR3 region: CASSDPGPPETQYF. DNA for the CDR3: TGTGCCAGCAGCGATCCGGGACCCCCAGAGACCCAGTACTTC.

This clone was picked up one time. The chain uses TRBV7-9 and TRBJ2-7, with 7 bases aligning to TRBD2. The V gene end was trimmed by 5 bases and the J gene end by 7 bases; junction bases not matched to a gene: 11. Germline V gene sequence: CDR1 SEHNR, CDR2 FQNEAQ (reference sequence). The CDR3 is 14 residues long. This chain's CDR3 is CASSVSGLLGEQYF. Here the CDR3 DNA reads TGTGCCAGCAGCGTCTCGGGACTACTGGGGGAGCAGTACTTC.

Remarks on this clone: Other nucleotide sequences in the sample specify the same CDR3. V usage is TRBV27 and J usage is TRBJ2-2, with D tentatively TRBD2 (6 bases). The CDR3 spans 14 residues. The V end was cut by 5 bases, the J end by 1 base, with 8 bases between. The germline V gene encodes CDR1 MNHEY and CDR2 SMNVEV (reference sequence). CDR3 protein: CASSAGLNTGELFF. Here the CDR3 DNA reads TGTGCCAGCAGTGCGGGGCTGAACACCGGGGAGCTGTTTTTT.

This sequence joins TRBV4-1 and TRBJ1-2, with TRBD1 matching 7 bases. This CDR3 has 12 residues. CDR1 and CDR2 (germline): MGHRA, YSYEKL. V lost 4 bases, J lost 7 bases, and 3 bases stayed unmatched. For the CDR3, the DNA is TGCGCCAGCAGCCCGACAGGGTTTGGCTACACCTTC. Its protein is CASSPTGFGYTF.

This sequence joins TRBV29-1 and TRBJ2-7; D call uncertain. This CDR3 spans 11 amino acids. V was shortened by 1 base and J by 4 bases, with 5 bases between the two germline ends. Germline CDR1 and CDR2: SQVTM and ANQGSEA. The DNA of the CDR3 is TGCAGCGTTGAAGCACAGTACGAGCAGTACTTC. Translation: CSVEAQYEQYF.

The rearrangement links TRBV6-5 to TRBJ1-2, with a possible D match to TRBD1 (5 bases). Trimming took 3 bases from V and 4 from J, leaving 18 bases between them. This CDR3 is built from 16 residues. CDR1 MNHEY and CDR2 SVGAGI come from the germline V gene. The CDR3 is CASSYNRFSGSYGYTF. CDR3 coding DNA: TGTGCCAGCAGTTATAATCGGTTCTCAGGGAGCTATGGCTACACCTTC.

The chain employs TRBV11-2 and TRBJ2-1; D is unresolved. Trimming shortened V by 1 base and J by 8 bases, and 6 bases separated the two germline ends. This CDR3 is built from 12 residues. Germline V CDR1 and CDR2: SGHAT, FQNNGV. The CDR3 sequence is CASSLAHDEQFF. CDR3 in DNA: TGTGCCAGCAGCTTAGCCCACGATGAGCAGTTCTTC.

J is TRBJ2-1 and V is TRBV14; 8 bases are a match to TRBD2. The trim removed 2 bases at V and 5 bases at J, leaving 5 bases unmatched. Germline CDR1 SGHDN, CDR2 FVKESK. The CDR3 has 15 amino acids. CDR3 nucleotides: TGTGCCAGCAGCCAATGGACGGGAGGGGACAATGAGCAGTTCTTC. As protein: CASSQWTGGDNEQFF.

The genes are TRBV29-1 and TRBJ2-1; 10 bases agree with TRBD2. V gave up 4 bases and J gave up 13 bases; unmatched junction bases: 10. Germline CDR1 SQVTM, CDR2 ANQGSEA. The CDR3 loop spans 13 amino acids. Here the CDR3 DNA reads TGCAGCGTTGCCGGGACTAGCGTTTATGGTCAGTTCTTC. Its translation is CSVAGTSVYGQFF.

The chain has TRBV4-1 and TRBJ1-5; perhaps TRBD1 as D (5 bases). Germline V gives CDR1 MGHRA, CDR2 YSYEKL. CDR3 size: 18 residues. The V and J ends lost 0 bases and 0 bases respectively, with 15 bases between them. The CDR3 loop reads CASSQESAGYSSNQPQHF. The CDR3 nucleotides read TGCGCCAGCAGCCAAGAATCGGCAGGGTACTCTAGCAATCAGCCCCAGCATTTT.

The chain's CDR3 is CASSVGEGWDEQYF. CDR3 nucleotide sequence: TGTGCCAGCAGTGTGGGGGAGGGGTGGGACGAGCAGTACTTC. The chain joins TRBV6-1 to TRBJ2-7, with 7 positions matching TRBD2. In germline, CDR1 is MNHNS, CDR2 SASEGT. V shed 4 bases and J 5 bases; nucleotides not matched to a gene: 8. The length of the CDR3 is 14 residues.

The V gene is TRBV7-8, the J gene TRBJ1-1; D not certain. The CDR3 is made up of 15 amino acids. Germline V CDR1 and CDR2: SGHVS, FQNEAQ. V dropped 2 bases and J dropped 1 base, with 11 bases sitting between them. CDR3 in DNA: TGTGCCAGCAGCTTAACTCATAAGGGGAACACTGAAGCTTTCTTT. Translated, it gives CASSLTHKGNTEAFF.

V usage is TRBV4-2 and J usage is TRBJ2-3; 9 bases are shared with TRBD1. The junction had 8 bases not matched to a gene; V was cut back by 0 bases and J by 4 bases. The CDR3 loop spans 17 amino acids. The germline V gene encodes CDR1 LGHNA and CDR2 YNFKEQ. The chain's CDR3 is CASSQEEIRQGADTQYF. In DNA form, the CDR3 reads TGTGCCAGCAGCCAAGAAGAGATCAGACAGGGGGCAGATACGCAGTATTTT.

The chain joins TRBV29-1 to TRBJ1-5, with TRBD1 as a possible D gene (6 bases). The CDR3 is made up of 14 amino acids. CDR1 and CDR2 from the germline V gene are SQVTM and ANQGSEA. V lost 0 bases and J lost 5, with 11 bases in between. The CDR3 is CSVEEQGVDQPQHF. The CDR3 region has the DNA TGCAGCGTTGAAGAACAGGGAGTGGATCAGCCCCAGCATTTT.

The table lists this clone with a count of one. The gene calls are TRBV28 and TRBJ2-1; 10 bases match TRBD2. CDR1 is MDHEN and CDR2 is SYDVKM in the germline V gene. The CDR3 contains 16 residues. The J segment lost 8 bases and the V segment lost 5 bases, leaving 12 bases of the junction unmatched. CDR3 sequence (DNA): TGTGCCAGCAGTCTCTCAGCGGGAGGGCCTCTGGATGAGCAGTTCTTC. Encoded protein: CASSLSAGGPLDEQFF.

The rearrangement links TRBV27 to TRBJ2-7; D is perhaps TRBD2 (5 bases). Germline assignment: CDR1 MNHEY and CDR2 SMNVEV (reference sequence). With 7 bases removed from V and 4 bases from J, the gap between germline ends came to 17 bases. This CDR3 comprises 14 residues. CDR3: CASTGSYPFYEQYF. The DNA of the CDR3 is TGTGCCAGCACGGGGTCTTATCCTTTTTACGAGCAGTACTTC.

The rearrangement joins TRBV7-6 to TRBJ1-1; D is unresolved. The germline V gene has CDR1 SGHVS and CDR2 FNYEAQ. The CDR3 sequence is 12 residues long. V was clipped by 4 bases and J by 11 bases, with 14 bases between them. In DNA form, the CDR3 reads TGTGCCAGCAGCTCCTTCGGGAGGAGGGCTTTCTTT. As protein: CASSSFGRRAFF.